This TCR beta chain was recovered during a study of T cells in Graves' hyperthyroidism and ophthalmopathy. This clonotype was recorded many times. The antigen remains undetermined. The V end was cut by 4 bases, the J end by 5 bases, with 15 bases between. The length of the CDR3 is 14 residues. Per germline, CDR1 SGHNT and CDR2 YYREEE (reference sequence). Amplification targeted TCR beta CDR3 regions from RNA transcripts. Primed by the HTBI set, a first-round RT-PCR was run on the TCR CDR3. Each CDR3 protein gets one entry after TCRdb re-called the multiplex PCR reads with MiXCR. Among about 37,000 distinct CDR3 sequences, about 47% were seen once, and the ten largest hold about a sixth. Broader study findings: The model identified upcoming ophthalmopathy a median around 6 months ahead of onset.

Ophthalmopathy patients all had a Clinical Activity Score of at least 3, a NOSPECS grade of at least 4 and disease under 3 months old. Diagnoses were established using clinical symptoms, serum thyroxine and TRAb, thyroid ultrasound and orbital computed tomography. This receptor was obtained from a man between 40 and 49 years old with Graves' ophthalmopathy. Sequencing was carried out using blood. V and J are TRBV5-4 and TRBJ1-1; D gene ambiguous. The CDR3 coding sequence is TGTGCCAGCAGCCCCGCCCCGGGTTGGACTGAAGCTTTCTTT. Its protein product is CASSPAPGWTEAFF.